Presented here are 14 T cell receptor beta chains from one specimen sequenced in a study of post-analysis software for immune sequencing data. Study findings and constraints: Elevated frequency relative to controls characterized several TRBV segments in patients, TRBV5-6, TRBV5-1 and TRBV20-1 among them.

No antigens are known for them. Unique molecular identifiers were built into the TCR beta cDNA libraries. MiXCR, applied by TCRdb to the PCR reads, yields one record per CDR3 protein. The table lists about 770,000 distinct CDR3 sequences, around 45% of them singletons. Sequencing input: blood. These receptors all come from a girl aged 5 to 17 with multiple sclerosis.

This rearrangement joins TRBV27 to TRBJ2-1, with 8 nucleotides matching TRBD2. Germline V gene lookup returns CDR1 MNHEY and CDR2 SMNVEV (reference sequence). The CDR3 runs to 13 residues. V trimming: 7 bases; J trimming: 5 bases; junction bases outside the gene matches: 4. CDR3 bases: TGTGCCAGCACCAGCGGGAGAAACAATGAGCAGTTCTTC. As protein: CASTSGRNNEQFF.

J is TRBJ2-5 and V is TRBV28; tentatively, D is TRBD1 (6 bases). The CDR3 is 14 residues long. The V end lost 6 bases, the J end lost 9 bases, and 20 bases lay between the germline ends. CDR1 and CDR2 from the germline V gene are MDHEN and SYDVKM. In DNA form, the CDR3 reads TGTGCCAGCAGAAGCGAACAGGGCCGTCGGGCCCAGTACTTC. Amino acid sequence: CASRSEQGRRAQYF.

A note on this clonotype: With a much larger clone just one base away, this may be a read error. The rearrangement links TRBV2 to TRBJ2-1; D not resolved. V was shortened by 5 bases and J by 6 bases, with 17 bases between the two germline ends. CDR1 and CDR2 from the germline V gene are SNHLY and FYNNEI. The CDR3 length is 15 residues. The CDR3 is CASSKKWQRPNEQFF. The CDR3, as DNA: TGTGCCAGCAGTAAGAAATGGCAGAGGCCCAATGAGCAGTTCTTC.

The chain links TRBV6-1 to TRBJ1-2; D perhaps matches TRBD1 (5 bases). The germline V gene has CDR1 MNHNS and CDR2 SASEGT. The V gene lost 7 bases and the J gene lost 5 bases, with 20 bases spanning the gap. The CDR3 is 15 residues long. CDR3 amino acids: CASTEGEGLGYGYTF. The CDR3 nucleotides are TGTGCCAGCACCGAAGGGGAAGGGTTGGGTTATGGCTACACCTTC.

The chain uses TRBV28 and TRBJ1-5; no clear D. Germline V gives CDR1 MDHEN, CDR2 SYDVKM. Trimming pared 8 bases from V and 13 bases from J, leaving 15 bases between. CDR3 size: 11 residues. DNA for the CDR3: TGTGCCAGCGGCTATAGTGAGAATCAGCATTTT. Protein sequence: CASGYSENQHF.

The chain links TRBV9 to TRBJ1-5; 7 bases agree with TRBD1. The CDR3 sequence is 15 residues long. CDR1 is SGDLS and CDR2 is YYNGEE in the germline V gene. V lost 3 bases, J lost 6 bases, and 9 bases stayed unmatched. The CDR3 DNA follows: TGTGCCAGCAGCGCCGACAGGGACGAAGGTCAGCCCCAGCATTTT. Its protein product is CASSADRDEGQPQHF.

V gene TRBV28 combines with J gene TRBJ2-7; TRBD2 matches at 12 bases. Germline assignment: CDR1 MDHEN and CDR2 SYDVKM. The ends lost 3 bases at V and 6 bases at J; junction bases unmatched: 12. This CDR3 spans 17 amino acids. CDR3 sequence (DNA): TGTGCCAGCAGTTTCTCCCCACGACTAGCGGGAGTTCGCGAGCAGTACTTC. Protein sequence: CASSFSPRLAGVREQYF.

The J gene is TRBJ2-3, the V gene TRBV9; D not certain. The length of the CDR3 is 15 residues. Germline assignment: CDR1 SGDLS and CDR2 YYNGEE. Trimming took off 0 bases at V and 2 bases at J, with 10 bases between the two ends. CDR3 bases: TGTGCCAGCAGCGTAGGGAGCCCCACCACAGATACGCAGTATTTT. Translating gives CASSVGSPTTDTQYF.

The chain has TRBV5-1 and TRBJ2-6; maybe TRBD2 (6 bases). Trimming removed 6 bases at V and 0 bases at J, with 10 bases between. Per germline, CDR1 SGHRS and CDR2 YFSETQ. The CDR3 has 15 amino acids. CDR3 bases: TGCGCCAGCACTTCGGGGGACTCTGGGGCCAACGTCCTGACTTTC. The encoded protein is CASTSGDSGANVLTF.

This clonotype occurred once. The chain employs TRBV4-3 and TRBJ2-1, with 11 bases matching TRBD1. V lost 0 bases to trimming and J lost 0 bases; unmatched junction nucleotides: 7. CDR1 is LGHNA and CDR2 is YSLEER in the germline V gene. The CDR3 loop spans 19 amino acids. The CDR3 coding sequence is TGCGCCAGCAGCCAAGAATTTACGGGGACAGGGGGCTCCTACAATGAGCAGTTCTTC. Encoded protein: CASSQEFTGTGGSYNEQFF.

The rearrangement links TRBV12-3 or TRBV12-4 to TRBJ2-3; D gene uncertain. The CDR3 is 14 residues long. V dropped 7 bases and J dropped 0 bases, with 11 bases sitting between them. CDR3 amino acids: CASTGGASTDTQYF. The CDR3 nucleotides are TGTGCCAGCACCGGCGGTGCTAGCACAGATACGCAGTATTTT.

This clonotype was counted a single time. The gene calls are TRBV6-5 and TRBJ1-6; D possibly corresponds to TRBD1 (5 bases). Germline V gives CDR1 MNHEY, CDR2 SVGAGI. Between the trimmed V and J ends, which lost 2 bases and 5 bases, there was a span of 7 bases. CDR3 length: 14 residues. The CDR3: CASSYGGDNSPLHF. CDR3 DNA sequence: TGTGCCAGCAGTTACGGGGGTGATAATTCACCCCTCCACTTT.

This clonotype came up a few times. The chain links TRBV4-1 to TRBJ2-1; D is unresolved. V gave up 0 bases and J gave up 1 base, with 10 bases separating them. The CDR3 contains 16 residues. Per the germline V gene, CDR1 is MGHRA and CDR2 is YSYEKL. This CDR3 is CASSQDASQSYNEQFF. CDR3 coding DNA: TGCGCCAGCAGCCAAGATGCCTCCCAGTCCTACAATGAGCAGTTCTTC.

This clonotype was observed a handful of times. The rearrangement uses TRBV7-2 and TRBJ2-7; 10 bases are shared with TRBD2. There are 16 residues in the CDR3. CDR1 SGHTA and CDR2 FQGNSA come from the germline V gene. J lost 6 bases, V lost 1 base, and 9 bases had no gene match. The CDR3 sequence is CASSLVPSGRAFEQYF. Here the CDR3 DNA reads TGTGCCAGCAGCTTAGTTCCCAGCGGGAGGGCTTTCGAGCAGTACTTC.